A selection of T cell receptor beta chains follows, all from one sample in a study of Ad26.COV2.S vaccination and SARS-CoV-2 variants. Some clones are missing from TCRdb's copy, which holds only in-frame ones; the method was immunoSEQ multiplex PCR. The repertoire consists of 300,000 to 350,000 clones, with around 90% occurring once and the leading ten covering about 5%. The sample was peripheral blood, taken in a trial of Ad26.COV2.S vaccine versus placebo. The origin of the receptors is a person between 18 and 65 years old who received the Ad26.COV2.S COVID-19 vaccine or a placebo. The conserved cysteine and the conserved F or W are not part of the CDR3 here. Fields, in order: V gene, J gene, CDR3 protein.

V gene: TRBV4-3; J gene: TRBJ2-1; CDR3 protein: ASSQDIGDNNEQF
V gene: TRBV6-5; J gene: TRBJ2-7; CDR3 protein: ASSFGLAASYEQY
V gene: TRBV5-6; J gene: TRBJ1-2; CDR3 protein: ASSPGDRSYGYT
V gene: TRBV7-2; J gene: TRBJ1-1; CDR3 protein: ASSGGASGQGGAF
V gene: TRBV7-2; J gene: TRBJ2-2; CDR3 protein: ASSYSAASGTGELF
V gene: TRBV7-2; J gene: TRBJ2-1; CDR3 protein: ASSLALMGANEQF
V gene: TRBV30; J gene: TRBJ1-2; CDR3 protein: AWSPLTYGYT
V gene: TRBV28; J gene: TRBJ1-4; CDR3 protein: ASSFRGVEKLF
V gene: TRBV7-2; J gene: TRBJ2-7; CDR3 protein: ASSFFSGLAGDEQY
V gene: TRBV7-6; J gene: TRBJ1-1; CDR3 protein: ASSLGRNTEAF
V gene: TRBV12-5; J gene: TRBJ2-5; CDR3 protein: ASGLVMIGNSFWETQY
V gene: TRBV7-3; J gene: TRBJ1-1; CDR3 protein: ASSGQGISGGTEAF
V gene: TRBV21-1; J gene: TRBJ2-4; CDR3 protein: ASSNGDSLAKNIQY
V gene: TRBV29-1; J gene: TRBJ2-5; CDR3 protein: SVGFLGLAGETQY
V gene: TRBV5-4; J gene: TRBJ1-2; CDR3 protein: ASSGTGLWYGYT
V gene: TRBV6-5; J gene: TRBJ1-2; CDR3 protein: ASSRWQGQGED
V gene: TRBV19; J gene: TRBJ1-4; CDR3 protein: ATKGQANEKLF
V gene: TRBV4-3; J gene: TRBJ1-3; CDR3 protein: ASSQGDYSGNTIY
V gene: TRBV30; J gene: TRBJ1-2; CDR3 protein: AWSALSPPREGNYGYT
V gene: TRBV6-2/TRBV6-3; J gene: TRBJ2-3; CDR3 protein: ASSYGDRGSPVLY
V gene: TRBV18; J gene: TRBJ2-3; CDR3 protein: ASSLTSGTSTDTQY
V gene: TRBV4-1; J gene: TRBJ1-4; CDR3 protein: ASSYRKHRGDEKLF
V gene: TRBV27; J gene: TRBJ2-4; CDR3 protein: ASSLKRGNIQY
V gene: TRBV27; J gene: TRBJ2-6; CDR3 protein: ASSYSGANVLT
V gene: TRBV7-2; J gene: TRBJ2-4; CDR3 protein: ASSPFAAMGAKNIQY
V gene: TRBV6-5; J gene: TRBJ2-3; CDR3 protein: ASGGANTDTQY
V gene: TRBV15; J gene: TRBJ1-5; CDR3 protein: ATSRGGPQPQH
V gene: TRBV7-9; J gene: TRBJ1-2; CDR3 protein: ASSWGTGDDYGYT
V gene: TRBV18; J gene: TRBJ2-2; CDR3 protein: ASSPNGQGWRTGELF
V gene: TRBV29-1; J gene: TRBJ2-7; CDR3 protein: SVQGPGLEQY
V gene: TRBV4-3; J gene: TRBJ2-1; CDR3 protein: ASSQDPGGPYNEQF
V gene: TRBV2; J gene: TRBJ2-5; CDR3 protein: ASTGTSVQTQY
V gene: TRBV30; J gene: TRBJ2-5; CDR3 protein: AWSWGVSSAQETQY
V gene: TRBV6-1; J gene: TRBJ1-1; CDR3 protein: ASSEALTRQAAF
V gene: TRBV20-1; J gene: TRBJ1-1; CDR3 protein: SAGNQAF
V gene: TRBV14; J gene: TRBJ2-3; CDR3 protein: ASSQEVPPDTQY
V gene: TRBV6-5; J gene: TRBJ2-1; CDR3 protein: ASSYSPSGTNEQF
V gene: TRBV14; J gene: TRBJ1-1; CDR3 protein: ASSGAYTEAF
V gene: TRBV5-4; J gene: TRBJ1-2; CDR3 protein: ASSLSIGDNYGYT
V gene: TRBV9; J gene: TRBJ2-3; CDR3 protein: ASSVTTGDTDTQY
V gene: TRBV5-1; J gene: TRBJ2-3; CDR3 protein: ASSLRPDISTDTQY
V gene: TRBV12-3/TRBV12-4; J gene: TRBJ1-2; CDR3 protein: ASSLRGSGGYT
V gene: TRBV9; J gene: TRBJ1-1; CDR3 protein: ASSVDEGVGTEAF
V gene: TRBV12-3/TRBV12-4; J gene: TRBJ1-1; CDR3 protein: ASSLWGDTEAF
V gene: TRBV6-5; J gene: TRBJ1-2; CDR3 protein: ASRWGRGYGYT
V gene: TRBV7-9; J gene: TRBJ2-6; CDR3 protein: ASSLSGSGANVLT
V gene: TRBV4-3; J gene: TRBJ1-6; CDR3 protein: ASSPTSWSPLH
V gene: TRBV4-3; J gene: TRBJ1-4; CDR3 protein: ASSQVHNEKLF
V gene: TRBV12-3/TRBV12-4; J gene: TRBJ2-1; CDR3 protein: ASRPGRLEQF
V gene: TRBV30; J gene: TRBJ1-2; CDR3 protein: AWTPGTGDGYT
V gene: TRBV6-6; J gene: TRBJ1-5; CDR3 protein: ASSSDRAQPQH
V gene: TRBV24-1; J gene: TRBJ2-1; CDR3 protein: ATSGPSGPYNEQF
V gene: TRBV10-2; J gene: TRBJ2-7; CDR3 protein: ASRTYWGFGYEQY
V gene: TRBV27; J gene: TRBJ2-1; CDR3 protein: ASRPPGTRYNEQF
V gene: TRBV11-2; J gene: TRBJ1-1; CDR3 protein: ASSLRGTVGNTEAF